These T cell receptor beta chains were read from a single sample in a study of CD8 T cells in ankylosing spondylitis. TCRdb ran MiXCR on the 5' RACE reads and lists one entry per CDR3 protein. The data show 670,000 or so distinct CDR3 sequences, 15% to 20% seen once. Material for sequencing was blood, either unsorted or a sorted T cell fraction (not recorded which). These receptors came from a male donor with ankylosing spondylitis. The CDR3 runs from the conserved cysteine through the conserved F or W. The D gene is left open where the match is weak. Clone size appears in some rows only: once, few, many, or a class for an expanded clone.

d_gene: NA
j_gene: TRBJ2-5
abundance: few
v_gene: TRBV5-5
CDR3aa: CASSSLGGLGYQETQYF
CDR3nt: TGTGCCAGCAGCTCGCTTGGGGGGCTGGGGTACCAAGAGACCCAGTACTTC

d_gene: TRBD2
j_gene: TRBJ2-1
abundance: NA
v_gene: TRBV18
CDR3aa: CASSPLAGDPSNEQFF
CDR3nt: TGTGCCAGCTCACCATTAGCGGGGGACCCTAGCAATGAGCAGTTCTTC

d_gene: NA
j_gene: TRBJ2-1
abundance: NA
v_gene: TRBV12-3/TRBV12-4
CDR3aa: CAGSDSGYNEQFF
CDR3nt: TGTGCCGGCAGCGACAGCGGCTACAATGAGCAGTTCTTC

d_gene: TRBD2
j_gene: TRBJ2-1
abundance: NA
v_gene: TRBV5-1
CDR3aa: CASSLVSLAEPSEQFF
CDR3nt: TGCGCCAGCAGCTTGGTCTCCCTAGCGGAACCCAGTGAGCAGTTCTTC

d_gene: TRBD1
j_gene: TRBJ2-7
abundance: NA
v_gene: TRBV7-9
CDR3aa: CASIAGGSYEQYF
CDR3nt: TGTGCCAGCATCGCAGGGGGCTCCTACGAGCAGTACTTC

d_gene: TRBD1
j_gene: TRBJ2-7
abundance: few
v_gene: TRBV5-1
CDR3aa: CASRAAKGQELREQYF
CDR3nt: TGCGCCAGCAGGGCCGCAAAGGGACAGGAACTACGCGAGCAGTACTTC

d_gene: NA
j_gene: TRBJ2-3
abundance: NA
v_gene: TRBV5-1
CDR3aa: CASSLAGTVDTQYF
CDR3nt: TGCGCCAGCAGCTTGGCCGGTACAGTAGATACGCAGTATTTT

d_gene: TRBD2
j_gene: TRBJ2-3
abundance: NA
v_gene: TRBV6-6
CDR3aa: CSGGDTDTQYF
CDR3nt: TGTAGCGGGGGGGACACAGATACGCAGTATTTT

d_gene: NA
j_gene: TRBJ2-7
abundance: few
v_gene: TRBV7-9
CDR3aa: CASSPQVGYEQYF
CDR3nt: TGTGCCAGCAGCCCCCAAGTAGGATACGAGCAGTACTTC

d_gene: TRBD2
j_gene: TRBJ2-1
abundance: few
v_gene: TRBV5-5
CDR3aa: CASGGLAGGVSSYNEQFF
CDR3nt: TGTGCCAGCGGTGGACTAGCGGGAGGAGTGAGCTCCTACAATGAGCAGTTCTTC

d_gene: NA
j_gene: TRBJ2-3
abundance: many
v_gene: TRBV29-1
CDR3aa: CSVEGGFTDTQYF
CDR3nt: TGCAGCGTTGAAGGCGGGTTCACAGATACGCAGTATTTT

d_gene: NA
j_gene: TRBJ2-5
abundance: few
v_gene: TRBV11-2
CDR3aa: CASSLGDRDLETQYF
CDR3nt: TGTGCCAGCAGCTTAGGTGACAGGGACTTGGAGACCCAGTACTTC

d_gene: TRBD1
j_gene: TRBJ1-1
abundance: few
v_gene: TRBV29-1
CDR3aa: CSVSGQYTEAFF
CDR3nt: TGCAGCGTATCGGGACAGTACACTGAAGCTTTCTTT

d_gene: NA
j_gene: TRBJ2-3
abundance: NA
v_gene: TRBV4-1
CDR3aa: CASSQAGTTDTQYF
CDR3nt: TGCGCCAGCAGCCAAGCGGGGACCACAGATACGCAGTATTTT

d_gene: TRBD1
j_gene: TRBJ2-3
abundance: few
v_gene: TRBV24-1
CDR3aa: CATSDLGTGFTDTQYF
CDR3nt: TGTGCCACCAGTGATTTAGGGACAGGTTTCACAGATACGCAGTATTTT

d_gene: NA
j_gene: TRBJ2-2
abundance: few
v_gene: TRBV6-2/TRBV6-3
CDR3aa: CASSPPPVSGELFF
CDR3nt: TGTGCCAGCAGTCCCCCTCCGGTCTCCGGGGAGCTGTTTTTT

d_gene: NA
j_gene: TRBJ1-1
abundance: NA
v_gene: TRBV12-3/TRBV12-4
CDR3aa: CASSSGGLTEAFF
CDR3nt: TGTGCCAGCAGCTCCGGTGGGCTCACTGAAGCTTTCTTT

d_gene: NA
j_gene: TRBJ2-7
abundance: NA
v_gene: TRBV4-2
CDR3aa: CASSQVGGGSYEQYF
CDR3nt: TGTGCCAGCAGCCAAGTGGGGGGAGGCTCCTACGAGCAGTACTTC

d_gene: TRBD1
j_gene: TRBJ2-4
abundance: NA
v_gene: TRBV20-1
CDR3aa: CSATTGRKATEGDKNIQYF
CDR3nt: TGCAGTGCAACGACAGGGAGAAAGGCGACAGAAGGGGACAAAAACATTCAGTACTTC

d_gene: TRBD2
j_gene: TRBJ2-5
abundance: NA
v_gene: TRBV6-1
CDR3aa: CASSQTLAGGSQETQYF
CDR3nt: TGTGCCAGCAGTCAAACCCTAGCGGGGGGCTCCCAAGAGACCCAGTACTTC

d_gene: NA
j_gene: TRBJ2-7
abundance: many
v_gene: TRBV4-1
CDR3aa: CASSQDRGRTYEQYF
CDR3nt: TGCGCCAGCAGCCAAGATCGTGGCAGGACCTACGAGCAGTACTTC

d_gene: NA
j_gene: TRBJ2-1
abundance: few
v_gene: TRBV28
CDR3aa: CASSGLDWTNEQFF
CDR3nt: TGTGCCAGCAGCGGATTAGACTGGACCAATGAGCAGTTCTTC

d_gene: TRBD2
j_gene: TRBJ2-7
abundance: once
v_gene: TRBV9
CDR3aa: CASSPGTSGRRYEQYF
CDR3nt: TGTGCCAGCAGCCCAGGGACTAGCGGGAGGAGGTACGAGCAGTACTTC

d_gene: TRBD2
j_gene: TRBJ2-3
abundance: NA
v_gene: TRBV3-1
CDR3aa: CASSQDLSGVGTDTQYF
CDR3nt: TGTGCCAGCAGCCAAGATCTTAGCGGGGTGGGGACAGATACGCAGTATTTT

d_gene: NA
j_gene: TRBJ1-4
abundance: few
v_gene: TRBV4-2
CDR3aa: CASSLDPANEKLFF
CDR3nt: TGTGCCAGCAGCCTAGACCCTGCTAATGAAAAACTGTTTTTT

d_gene: NA
j_gene: TRBJ1-1
abundance: many
v_gene: TRBV5-1
CDR3aa: CATSSEDTSQNTEAFF
CDR3nt: TGCGCCACCTCTTCCGAGGACACATCCCAGAACACTGAAGCTTTCTTT

d_gene: NA
j_gene: TRBJ1-1
abundance: few
v_gene: TRBV27
CDR3aa: CASSSRGLNTEAFF
CDR3nt: TGTGCCAGCAGTTCAAGGGGACTCAACACTGAAGCTTTCTTT

d_gene: NA
j_gene: TRBJ2-7
abundance: few
v_gene: TRBV12-3/TRBV12-4
CDR3aa: CASSLGSADEQYF
CDR3nt: TGTGCCAGCAGTTTAGGCAGCGCAGACGAGCAGTACTTC

d_gene: NA
j_gene: TRBJ2-3
abundance: NA
v_gene: TRBV5-1
CDR3aa: CASSQSQGNTQYF
CDR3nt: TGCGCCAGCAGCCAATCACAGGGAAATACGCAGTATTTT

d_gene: TRBD1
j_gene: TRBJ2-5
abundance: NA
v_gene: TRBV3-1
CDR3aa: CASIRHGTAQETQYF
CDR3nt: TGTGCCAGCATCAGACACGGGACAGCGCAAGAGACCCAGTACTTC

d_gene: NA
j_gene: TRBJ2-7
abundance: NA
v_gene: TRBV10-3
CDR3aa: CAISELGGSYEQYF
CDR3nt: TGTGCCATCAGTGAGCTGGGCGGCTCCTACGAGCAGTACTTC

d_gene: TRBD2
j_gene: TRBJ2-7
abundance: many
v_gene: TRBV4-3
CDR3aa: CASSQVGRGREDEQYF
CDR3nt: TGCGCCAGCAGCCAAGTAGGCCGCGGGAGGGAGGACGAGCAGTACTTC

d_gene: TRBD1
j_gene: TRBJ2-3
abundance: NA
v_gene: TRBV18
CDR3aa: CASLDRGSTDTQYF
CDR3nt: TGTGCCAGCTTGGACAGGGGGTCTACAGATACGCAGTATTTT

d_gene: NA
j_gene: TRBJ2-5
abundance: many
v_gene: TRBV7-8
CDR3aa: CASSHAETQYF
CDR3nt: TGTGCCAGCAGCCACGCGGAGACCCAGTACTTC

d_gene: NA
j_gene: TRBJ1-1
abundance: few
v_gene: TRBV29-1
CDR3aa: CSVDTGRTEAFF
CDR3nt: TGCAGCGTAGATACAGGGAGGACTGAAGCTTTCTTT

d_gene: TRBD1
j_gene: TRBJ1-2
abundance: NA
v_gene: TRBV7-9
CDR3aa: CASSRPGGGYTF
CDR3nt: TGTGCCAGCAGCCGACCAGGGGGTGGCTACACCTTC

d_gene: NA
j_gene: TRBJ1-1
abundance: many
v_gene: TRBV29-1
CDR3aa: CSVEDVPEAFF
CDR3nt: TGCAGCGTTGAAGATGTTCCTGAAGCTTTCTTT

d_gene: TRBD1
j_gene: TRBJ2-1
abundance: few
v_gene: TRBV20-1
CDR3aa: CSAIPWRQGDEQFF
CDR3nt: TGCAGTGCTATCCCCTGGAGGCAGGGGGATGAGCAGTTCTTC

d_gene: NA
j_gene: TRBJ2-1
abundance: NA
v_gene: TRBV20-1
CDR3aa: CSAQAPGVYNEQFF
CDR3nt: TGCAGTGCGCAGGCACCAGGGGTCTACAATGAGCAGTTCTTC

d_gene: NA
j_gene: TRBJ1-1
abundance: few
v_gene: TRBV7-9
CDR3aa: CASSLTGTFEAFF
CDR3nt: TGTGCCAGCAGTTTAACAGGGACCTTCGAAGCTTTCTTT

d_gene: TRBD1
j_gene: TRBJ2-1
abundance: few
v_gene: TRBV12-3/TRBV12-4
CDR3aa: CASSFPGQGSSYNEQFF
CDR3nt: TGTGCCAGCAGTTTCCCCGGACAGGGGAGCTCCTACAATGAGCAGTTCTTC

d_gene: NA
j_gene: TRBJ2-7
abundance: few
v_gene: TRBV7-9
CDR3aa: CASSSTDGRGEQYF
CDR3nt: TGTGCCAGCAGCTCAACGGACGGACGGGGAGAGCAGTACTTC

d_gene: NA
j_gene: TRBJ2-2
abundance: few
v_gene: TRBV15
CDR3aa: CATSRDLRSGELFF
CDR3nt: TGTGCCACCAGCAGAGATTTGAGATCCGGGGAGCTGTTTTTT

d_gene: TRBD1
j_gene: TRBJ2-7
abundance: NA
v_gene: TRBV28
CDR3aa: CASSTGTGSLGQYF
CDR3nt: TGTGCCAGCAGTACCGGGACAGGGTCTCTGGGGCAGTACTTC

d_gene: TRBD1
j_gene: TRBJ2-3
abundance: NA
v_gene: TRBV7-3
CDR3aa: CASSFKGAGGTDTQYF
CDR3nt: TGTGCCAGCAGCTTTAAGGGGGCAGGGGGCACAGATACGCAGTATTTT

d_gene: NA
j_gene: TRBJ2-1
abundance: NA
v_gene: TRBV4-1
CDR3aa: CASSRLPEQFF
CDR3nt: TGCGCCAGCAGCCGATTACCTGAGCAGTTCTTC

d_gene: TRBD2
j_gene: TRBJ2-5
abundance: NA
v_gene: TRBV20-1
CDR3aa: CSARDNSGTFQETQYF
CDR3nt: TGCAGTGCTAGAGATAATAGCGGGACCTTTCAAGAGACCCAGTACTTC

d_gene: NA
j_gene: TRBJ2-3
abundance: few
v_gene: TRBV11-2
CDR3aa: CASSLTQRLRTDTQYF
CDR3nt: TGTGCCAGCAGCTTAACCCAGCGTCTTCGCACAGATACGCAGTATTTT

d_gene: NA
j_gene: TRBJ1-6
abundance: few
v_gene: TRBV5-1
CDR3aa: CASSLDRDSPLHF
CDR3nt: TGCGCCAGCAGCTTGGACAGGGATTCACCCCTCCACTTT

d_gene: NA
j_gene: TRBJ2-7
abundance: NA
v_gene: TRBV6-2/TRBV6-3
CDR3aa: CASGRNTYEQYF
CDR3nt: TGTGCCAGCGGACGGAACACCTACGAGCAGTACTTC